A single sample gave rise to the 22 T cell receptor beta chains below, sequenced in a study of blood T cell repertoires in COVID-19. Sequencing used immunoSEQ multiplex PCR; TCRdb keeps in-frame clones, though not all of them. There are around 500,000 clones in the sample; over 75% occur only once, and approximately 2.9% lies in the top ten. Sequenced material: peripheral blood. The receptors were gathered from a human donor in a cohort sampled during active COVID-19.

The CDR3, as DNA: TGTGCCAGTAGTGTACAGATCCGGGAGGAGAATGAGCAGTTCTTC. This translates into CASSVQIREENEQFF. The chain links TRBV19 to TRBJ2-1; TRBD2 matches at 7 bases. V was pared by 5 bases and J by 7 bases, with 11 bases of the junction left unmatched. CDR3 length equals 15 residues. Germline V gives CDR1 LNHDA, CDR2 SQIVND (reference sequence).

The V and J genes are TRBV6-5 and TRBJ1-1; no reliable D call. Between the trimmed V and J ends, which lost 7 bases and 6 bases, there was a span of 18 bases. The germline V gene has CDR1 MNHEY and CDR2 SVGAGI. The CDR3 is 14 amino acids. The CDR3 sequence is CASTLHRLNAEAFF. Here the CDR3 DNA reads TGTGCCAGCACCCTACACCGACTAAACGCTGAAGCTTTCTTT.

The chain is built from TRBV13 and TRBJ2-5; D is perhaps TRBD2 (7 bases). CDR3 length: 14 residues. The V end was cut by 5 bases, the J end by 3 bases, with 13 bases between. CDR1 and CDR2 (germline): PRHDT, FYEKMQ (reference sequence). CDR3 sequence reads: CASSVRGGEETQYF. Here the CDR3 DNA reads TGTGCCAGCAGCGTCAGGGGAGGGGAAGAGACCCAGTACTTC.

This chain links TRBV5-1 with TRBJ1-1; D ambiguous. This CDR3 spans 15 amino acids. Germline assignment: CDR1 SGHRS and CDR2 YFSETQ. V shed 0 bases and J shed 0 bases, with 9 bases lying between them. As DNA, the CDR3 is TGCGCCAGCAGCTTGGGGACTCAGGTGAACACTGAAGCTTTCTTT. Residues: CASSLGTQVNTEAFF.

The rearrangement links TRBV9 to TRBJ2-3; 9 nucleotides align to TRBD2. The V gene end was trimmed by 4 bases and the J gene end by 2 bases; junction bases not matched to a gene: 11. CDR3 length: 17 amino acids. Germline CDR1 is SGDLS and CDR2 is YYNGEE. The CDR3 DNA is TGTGCCAGCAGCCCGAGAAGTAGCGGGAGAGACACAGATACGCAGTATTTT. This encodes CASSPRSSGRDTDTQYF.

The chain carries TRBV27 and TRBJ2-7; D ambiguous. The CDR3 consists of 14 residues. Trimming took off 4 bases at V and 3 bases at J, with 13 bases between the two ends. The germline V gene has CDR1 MNHEY and CDR2 SMNVEV (reference sequence). CDR3 residues: CASSSPSHDYEQYF. Here the CDR3 DNA reads TGTGCCAGCAGTTCGCCGAGCCACGACTACGAGCAGTACTTC.

The CDR3 here is CATSLVTHEDTQYF. The CDR3 DNA reads as TGTGCCACCAGCCTCGTCACTCATGAAGATACGCAGTATTTT. The V and J genes are TRBV15 and TRBJ2-3; D gene ambiguous. CDR1 is LNHNV, CDR2 YYDKDF, per germline (reference sequence). This CDR3 spans 14 amino acids. V lost 5 bases and J lost 5, with 14 bases in between.

The rearrangement joins TRBV20-1 to TRBJ2-2; no reliable D call. The CDR3 has 13 amino acids. Germline V CDR1 and CDR2: DFQATT, SNEGSKA (reference sequence). V dropped 3 bases and J dropped 0 bases, with 5 bases sitting between them. The CDR3 bases are TGCAGTGCTAGTCGGGCGAACACCGGGGAGCTGTTTTTT. Amino acids: CSASRANTGELFF.

The chain combines TRBV7-8 with TRBJ2-3; D is unclear. This CDR3 region has 15 residues. V was pared by 2 bases and J by 2 bases, with 11 bases between. The germline gives CDR1 SGHVS, CDR2 FQNEAQ. The CDR3 loop is CASSLRQPYTDTQYF. In DNA form, the CDR3 reads TGTGCCAGCAGCTTACGACAACCCTACACAGATACGCAGTATTTT.

The chain combines TRBV5-8 with TRBJ1-2; the match to TRBD1 covers 12 bases. Germline assignment: CDR1 SGHTS and CDR2 YDEGEE. This CDR3 is 18 amino acids long. Unmatched junction bases numbered 9, after V lost 3 bases and J lost 0 bases. CDR3 region: CASSYHSGQGAANYGYTF. The CDR3 DNA sequence: TGTGCCAGCAGCTACCACTCGGGACAGGGGGCCGCTAACTATGGCTACACCTTC.

The chain couples TRBV29-1 to TRBJ2-7, with 9 bases identical to TRBD1. Germline CDR1 reads SQVTM; CDR2 reads ANQGSEA. This CDR3 has 15 residues. The V segment lost 3 bases and the J segment 2 bases; nucleotides outside the gene matches: 8. The CDR3 reads CSVDLFRTGAYEQYF. The CDR3 coding sequence is TGCAGCGTTGATTTATTTCGGACAGGGGCCTACGAGCAGTACTTC.

The genes are TRBV2 and TRBJ2-6; possible D gene TRBD1, 6 bases. Trimming removed 6 bases from V and 4 bases from J, with 19 bases in between. CDR3 size: 17 residues. In germline, CDR1 is SNHLY, CDR2 FYNNEI. CDR3 amino acids: CASSAITLTGGANVLTF. Written as DNA, the CDR3 is TGTGCCAGCAGCGCGATTACACTCACAGGGGGGGCCAACGTCCTGACTTTC.

The gene calls are TRBV19 and TRBJ1-5; TRBD1 matches 9 bases. Germline V gene sequence: CDR1 LNHDA, CDR2 SQIVND (reference sequence). With V trimmed by 5 bases and J by 4 bases, 9 bases remained unmatched. This CDR3 has 16 residues. CDR3 in amino acids: CASSFTGTGFNQPQHF. The CDR3 coding sequence is TGTGCCAGTAGTTTCACCGGGACAGGGTTTAATCAGCCCCAGCATTTT. Full variable domain (missing parts from reference TRBV19 and TRBJ1-5): DGGITQSPKYLFRKEGQNVTLSCEQNLNHDAMYWYRQDPGQGLRLIYYSQIVNDFQKGDIAEGYSVSREKKESFPLTVTSAQKNPTAFYLCASSFTGTGFNQPQHFGDGTRLSIL.

This clone has a single count. The chain recombines TRBV6-2 or TRBV6-3 with TRBJ2-1; D is perhaps TRBD1 (6 bases). V shed 5 bases and J shed 5 bases, with 7 bases lying between them. The CDR3 is 12 residues long. Germline assignment: CDR1 MNHEY and CDR2 SVGEGT. CDR3 nucleotide sequence: TGTGCCAGCAGTACAGGGCACAATGAGCAGTTCTTC. Protein product: CASSTGHNEQFF.

The rearrangement uses TRBV5-4 and TRBJ2-7; no clear D. This CDR3 has 13 residues. The germline CDR1 and CDR2 sequences are SGHNT and YYREEE (reference sequence). Trimming removed 4 bases at V and 3 bases at J, with 11 bases between. As DNA, the CDR3 is TGTGCCAGCAGCCTAGGAGTTAGCTACGAGCAGTACTTC. Its protein product is CASSLGVSYEQYF. Variable domain in full (rest from reference TRBV5-4 and TRBJ2-7): ETGVTQSPTHLIKTRGQQVTLRCSSQSGHNTVSWYQQALGQGPQFIFQYYREEENGRGNFPPRFSGLQFPNYSSELNVNALELDDSALYLCASSLGVSYEQYFGPGTRLTVT.

This clone was found once. The chain couples TRBV6-4 to TRBJ2-5; 8 positions agree with TRBD1. V shed 6 bases, J shed 4 bases, and the junction held 4 bases outside the gene matches. The length of the CDR3 is 13 residues. Germline V lookup: CDR1 MRHNA, CDR2 SNTAGT. The DNA of the CDR3 is TGTGCCAGCAGGTGCAGGGGGCGAGAGACCCAGTACTTC. This encodes CASRCRGRETQYF.

The CDR3 protein is CASSEDGTRSNQPQHF. CDR3 DNA sequence: TGTGCCAGCAGTGAAGATGGTACTCGAAGCAATCAGCCCCAGCATTTT. The chain uses TRBV2 and TRBJ1-5; D not certain. CDR1 is SNHLY and CDR2 is FYNNEI in the germline V gene. The CDR3 spans 16 residues. Trimming removed 1 base at V and 1 base at J, with 11 bases between.

This clone was seen just once. V usage is TRBV7-2 and J usage is TRBJ2-1, with D tentatively TRBD1 (6 bases). This CDR3 spans 14 amino acids. CDR1 and CDR2 from the germline V gene are SGHTA and FQGNSA. The ends were cut back, 5 bases at V and 3 bases at J, with 11 bases in the middle. The CDR3 spells CASSAPGDYNEQFF. CDR3 nucleotide sequence: TGTGCCAGCAGCGCCCCAGGGGACTACAATGAGCAGTTCTTC.

J is TRBJ1-4 and V is TRBV7-9; 8 nucleotides match TRBD1. Germline CDR1 and CDR2: SEHNR and FQNEAQ (reference sequence). V lost 6 bases, J lost 15 bases, and 9 bases stayed unmatched. The CDR3 consists of 12 residues. The CDR3 DNA reads as TGTGCCAGCAGTCGACAGGGGTGGAATTTGTTTTTT. This translates into CASSRQGWNLFF.

This chain uses TRBV27 with TRBJ1-6; a weak D match, TRBD1 (6 bases). Germline CDR1 reads MNHEY; CDR2 reads SMNVEV (reference sequence). This CDR3 comprises 16 residues. V lost 5 bases and J 11 bases, leaving 22 bases between the germline ends. The CDR3 DNA is TGTGCCAGCAGTCTCAGGGGTAGATCCGTGGGGGCACCCCTCCACTTT. Protein: CASSLRGRSVGAPLHF.

This rearrangement joins TRBV29-1 to TRBJ2-1; D might be TRBD2 (6 bases). V lost 6 bases, J lost 3 bases, and 15 bases lay in between. Per the germline V gene, CDR1 is SQVTM and CDR2 is ANQGSEA. CDR3 length: 14 residues. Here the CDR3 reads CSVGRRDLYNEQFF. CDR3 in DNA: TGCAGCGTGGGGAGGCGGGACCTCTACAATGAGCAGTTCTTC.

In its sample, this clone was seen once. The chain links TRBV10-3 to TRBJ2-3, with D perhaps TRBD1 (5 bases). The CDR3 totals 15 residues. Germline V gene lookup returns CDR1 ENHRY and CDR2 SYGVKD. The V end lost 6 bases, the J end lost 0 bases, and 13 bases lay between the germline ends. CDR3 residues: CAISEQRQSTDTQYF. In DNA, the CDR3 is TGTGCCATCAGCGAACAGAGACAGAGCACAGATACGCAGTATTTT.